One TCR beta chain is described in this entry. The antigen remains unidentified. The sample originates from a study of identical twins. A universal primer site arose from template switching, and cDNA bore unique molecular identifiers. TCRdb passed the 5' RACE reads through MiXCR, listing each CDR3 protein once. The table shows about 690,000 distinct CDR3 sequences, with roughly 6.2% occurring only once. CDR1 is SGHTA, CDR2 FQGNSA, per germline. The CDR3 is made up of 14 amino acids. V gave up 2 bases and J gave up 4 bases, with 8 bases separating them. Whole-study results and caveats: Partly confounded zero-insertion analyses could result from invariant MAIT and iNKT cells. Carriage of fewer insertions was seen in abundant cord blood beta clonotypes, whereas memory repertoires showed none. Weaker excess twin sharing was observed in beta out-of-frame sequences.

The chain has TRBV7-2 and TRBJ2-2; D unresolved. The sequence came from a young man in good health. Source material: naive T cells sorted from blood. The CDR3 spells CASSLFVTTGELFF. CDR3 DNA: TGTGCCAGCAGCTTATTCGTTACCACCGGGGAGCTGTTTTTT. Looking up the rest from reference TRBV7-2 and TRBJ2-2 gives the full variable domain: GAGVSQSPSNKVTEKGKDVELRCDPISGHTALYWYRQSLGQGLEFLIYFQGNSAPDKSGLPSDRFSAERTGGSVSTLTIQRTQQEDSAVYLCASSLFVTTGELFFGEGSRLTVL.